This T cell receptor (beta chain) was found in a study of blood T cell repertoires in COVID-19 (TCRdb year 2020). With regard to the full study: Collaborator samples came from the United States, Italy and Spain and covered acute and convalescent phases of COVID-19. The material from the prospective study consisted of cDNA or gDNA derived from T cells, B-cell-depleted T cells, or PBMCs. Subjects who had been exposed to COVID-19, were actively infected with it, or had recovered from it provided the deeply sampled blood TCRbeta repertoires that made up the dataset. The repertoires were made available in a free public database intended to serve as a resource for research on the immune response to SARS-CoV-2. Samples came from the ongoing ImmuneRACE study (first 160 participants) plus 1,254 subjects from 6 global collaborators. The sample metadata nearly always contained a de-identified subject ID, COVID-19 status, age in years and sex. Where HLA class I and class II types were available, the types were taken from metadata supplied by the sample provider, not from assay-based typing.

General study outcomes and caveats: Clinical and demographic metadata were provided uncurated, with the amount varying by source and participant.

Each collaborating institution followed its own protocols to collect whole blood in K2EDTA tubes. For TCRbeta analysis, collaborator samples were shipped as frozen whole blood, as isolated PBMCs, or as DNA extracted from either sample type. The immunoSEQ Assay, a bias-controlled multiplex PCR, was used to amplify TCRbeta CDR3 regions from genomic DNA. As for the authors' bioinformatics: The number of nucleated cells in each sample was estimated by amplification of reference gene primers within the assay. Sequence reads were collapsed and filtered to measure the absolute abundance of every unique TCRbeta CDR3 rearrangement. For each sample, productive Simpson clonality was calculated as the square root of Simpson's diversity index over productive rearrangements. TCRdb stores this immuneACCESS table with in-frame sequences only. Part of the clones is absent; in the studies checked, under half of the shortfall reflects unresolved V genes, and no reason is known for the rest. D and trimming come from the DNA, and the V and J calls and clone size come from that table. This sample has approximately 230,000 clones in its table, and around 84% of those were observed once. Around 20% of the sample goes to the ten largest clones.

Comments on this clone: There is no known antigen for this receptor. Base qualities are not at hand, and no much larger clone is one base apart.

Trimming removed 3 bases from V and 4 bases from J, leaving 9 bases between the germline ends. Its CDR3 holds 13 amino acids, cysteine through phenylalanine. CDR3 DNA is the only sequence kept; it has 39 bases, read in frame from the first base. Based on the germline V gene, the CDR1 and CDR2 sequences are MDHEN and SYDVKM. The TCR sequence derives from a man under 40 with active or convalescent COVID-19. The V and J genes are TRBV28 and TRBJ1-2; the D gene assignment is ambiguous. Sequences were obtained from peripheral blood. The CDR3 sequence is CASSLVGFYGYTF. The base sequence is TGTGCCAGCAGTTTGGTCGGGTTCTATGGCTACACCTTC.